This is a list of T cell receptor beta chains from one sample in a study of identifying expanded T cells in peripheral blood. Repertoires were generated with immunoSEQ multiplex PCR, while TCRdb's copy carries only in-frame clones and drops some. The table records about 130,000 clones, around nine tenths of them present only once. The sequenced sample was blood. Every receptor here comes from a person aged 18-70 years in good health. CDR3s include the opening cysteine and the closing phenylalanine or tryptophan. Each record gives: V gene, J gene, D gene, clone size, CDR3 protein, CDR3 DNA. D genes are given only for firm matches. Not all rows give a size; the values are once, few, many and, for expanded clones, a class.

TRBV5-4	TRBJ2-3	NA	NA	CASSFGSATRTDTQYF	TGTGCCAGCAGCTTCGGCTCTGCCACCCGCACAGATACGCAGTATTTT
TRBV6-1	TRBJ1-4	NA	NA	CASSVQYLATNEKLFF	TGTGCCAGCAGTGTACAATATTTAGCAACTAATGAAAAACTGTTTTTT
TRBV9	TRBJ2-1	NA	once	CASSVAERNEQFF	TGTGCCAGCAGCGTAGCCGAGAGGAATGAGCAGTTCTTC
TRBV7-2	TRBJ1-2	TRBD1	NA	CASSLGGQGAYGYTF	TGTGCCAGCAGCTTAGGTGGACAGGGGGCCTATGGCTACACCTTC
TRBV5-1	TRBJ2-2	TRBD1	NA	CASSPDRGPGELFF	TGCGCCAGCAGCCCGGACAGGGGGCCCGGGGAGCTGTTTTTT
TRBV6-6	TRBJ1-2	TRBD1	NA	CASSRQGDYGYTF	TGTGCCAGCAGTCGACAGGGGGACTATGGCTACACCTTC
TRBV19	TRBJ2-5	NA	NA	CASSILAQTQYF	TGTGCCAGTAGTATTTTGGCTCAGACCCAGTACTTC
TRBV2	TRBJ1-1	NA	NA	CASSEIGGTEAFF	TGTGCCAGCAGTGAAATCGGGGGCACTGAAGCTTTCTTT
TRBV28	TRBJ2-1	NA	NA	CASSLWSDEQFF	TGTGCCAGCAGTCTATGGAGCGATGAGCAGTTCTTC
TRBV6-1	TRBJ2-3	TRBD2	NA	CASSLSGGPQYF	TGTGCCAGCAGCCTCTCGGGGGGGCCACAGTATTTT
TRBV6-1	TRBJ2-3	NA	NA	CASRRGANTDTQYF	TGTGCCAGCAGGCGGGGAGCAAACACAGATACGCAGTATTTT
TRBV19	TRBJ1-5	NA	NA	CASSTLRLGAMPQHF	TGTGCCAGTAGTACCTTAAGGCTGGGGGCGATGCCCCAGCATTTT
TRBV7-2	TRBJ2-5	TRBD1	NA	CASSSWDRVGETQYF	TGTGCCAGCAGCTCTTGGGACAGGGTAGGGGAGACCCAGTACTTC
TRBV4-2	TRBJ1-2	NA	NA	CASSFSGNYGYTF	TGTGCCAGCAGCTTCTCCGGAAACTATGGCTACACCTTC
TRBV10-3	TRBJ1-2	NA	NA	CAISESGGGYTF	TGTGCCATCAGTGAGTCGGGTGGTGGCTACACCTTC
TRBV6-5	TRBJ2-7	NA	few	CASSPSGYEQYF	TGTGCCAGCAGTCCAAGCGGATACGAGCAGTACTTC
TRBV5-3	TRBJ2-7	NA	NA	CARSCDRFYEQYF	TGTGCCAGAAGCTGTGACAGATTCTACGAGCAGTACTTC
TRBV15	TRBJ1-3	NA	NA	CATSRQGSGNTIYF	TGTGCCACCAGCAGACAGGGGTCAGGAAACACCATATATTTT
TRBV7-9	TRBJ2-1	TRBD1	NA	CASSSGQEQFF	TGTGCCAGCAGCTCGGGACAGGAGCAGTTCTTC
TRBV7-8	TRBJ1-1	NA	NA	CASSLALGRNTEAFF	TGTGCCAGCAGCTTAGCGCTGGGGAGGAACACTGAAGCTTTCTTT
TRBV19	TRBJ2-3	NA	NA	CASRPLAGTDTQYF	TGTGCCAGTAGACCTCTCGCGGGCACAGATACGCAGTATTTT
TRBV5-1	TRBJ1-1	TRBD1	once	CASSLARDRRNTEAFF	TGCGCCAGCAGCTTGGCCCGGGACAGGAGGAACACTGAAGCTTTCTTT
TRBV11-3	TRBJ2-1	NA	NA	CASSFSVGDEQFF	TGTGCCAGCAGCTTCAGCGTCGGGGATGAGCAGTTCTTC
TRBV14	TRBJ2-7	NA	NA	CASSQDPGVDEQYF	TGTGCCAGCAGCCAAGACCCTGGGGTCGACGAGCAGTACTTC
TRBV4-1	TRBJ2-1	TRBD1	NA	CASSQDPGTGGFEQFF	TGCGCCAGCAGCCAAGACCCCGGGACAGGGGGCTTTGAGCAGTTCTTC
TRBV10-3	TRBJ1-4	NA	NA	CAISEWGANEKLFF	TGTGCCATCAGTGAGTGGGGGGCTAATGAAAAACTGTTTTTT
TRBV7-9	TRBJ2-1	NA	NA	CASSPGVPYNEQFF	TGTGCCAGCAGCCCGGGGGTCCCCTACAATGAGCAGTTCTTC
TRBV5-8	TRBJ1-4	NA	NA	CASSFTNLNEKLFF	TGTGCCAGCAGCTTTACCAACCTTAATGAAAAACTGTTTTTT
TRBV4-3	TRBJ1-1	NA	medium-sized	CASSQLGDLAFF	TGCGCCAGCAGCCAATTAGGGGACTTAGCTTTCTTT
TRBV5-1	TRBJ1-6	TRBD1	NA	CASSLQGGSSYNSPLHF	TGCGCCAGCAGCTTGCAGGGGGGTAGCTCCTATAATTCACCCCTCCACTTT
TRBV5-1	TRBJ2-5	NA	NA	CASSFQETQYF	TGCGCCAGCAGCTTCCAAGAGACCCAGTACTTC
TRBV5-6	TRBJ2-7	TRBD1	NA	CASSRTGAASYEQYF	TGTGCCAGCAGCAGGACAGGAGCAGCCTCCTACGAGCAGTACTTC
TRBV9	TRBJ1-1	NA	NA	CASSVIQGNTEAFF	TGTGCCAGCAGCGTAATTCAGGGGAACACTGAAGCTTTCTTT
TRBV28	TRBJ2-2	NA	NA	CASSLPNTGELFF	TGTGCCAGCAGTTTACCCAATACCGGGGAGCTGTTTTTT
TRBV4-2	TRBJ2-7	NA	NA	CASSQVLAETYEQYF	TGTGCCAGCAGCCAAGTTCTAGCAGAGACCTACGAGCAGTACTTC
TRBV6-1	TRBJ1-3	TRBD1	NA	CASSERDSSFSSGNTIYF	TGTGCCAGCAGTGAGAGGGACAGCTCTTTTTCCTCTGGAAACACCATATATTTT
TRBV7-8	TRBJ1-1	NA	NA	CASSSVSSTEAFF	TGTGCCAGCAGCTCCGTTAGTAGCACTGAAGCTTTCTTT
TRBV19	TRBJ1-2	NA	NA	CASSIVPSNYGYTF	TGTGCCAGTAGTATAGTTCCAAGCAACTATGGCTACACCTTC
TRBV7-2	TRBJ2-3	NA	once	CASSLEPSHDTQYF	TGTGCCAGCAGCTTAGAGCCTAGCCATGATACGCAGTATTTT
TRBV2	TRBJ1-5	NA	NA	CASSEYISNQPQHF	TGTGCCAGCAGTGAATACATTAGCAATCAGCCCCAGCATTTT
TRBV30	TRBJ1-5	NA	few	CAWSVESRQPQHF	TGTGCCTGGAGTGTAGAGTCGAGACAGCCCCAGCATTTT
TRBV10-3	TRBJ2-2	NA	NA	CAISVGETGELFF	TGTGCCATCAGTGTGGGGGAGACCGGGGAGCTGTTTTTT
TRBV6-1	TRBJ1-5	NA	NA	CASSSGASRGPQHF	TGTGCCAGCAGTTCAGGGGCATCTAGGGGACCCCAGCATTTT
TRBV5-6	TRBJ1-4	NA	NA	CASSLVRDSGKLFF	TGTGCCAGCAGCTTGGTCCGGGACTCGGGAAAACTGTTTTTT
TRBV7-2	TRBJ2-7	TRBD1	NA	CASSLYFGTGGEAYEQYF	TGTGCCAGCAGCTTATATTTCGGAACAGGGGGCGAAGCCTACGAGCAGTACTTC
TRBV28	TRBJ2-1	NA	NA	CASSMGSFSYNEQFF	TGTGCCAGCAGCATGGGGTCTTTCTCCTACAATGAGCAGTTCTTC
TRBV18	TRBJ2-3	NA	NA	CASSHGADTQYF	TGTGCCAGCTCACACGGGGCTGATACGCAGTATTTT
TRBV11-3	TRBJ2-2	NA	NA	CASSLGPRNTGELFF	TGTGCCAGCAGCTTGGGACCCAGAAACACCGGGGAGCTGTTTTTT
TRBV6-5	TRBJ2-7	TRBD1	NA	CASRKTGGAYEQYF	TGTGCCAGCAGAAAGACAGGGGGCGCCTACGAGCAGTACTTC
TRBV6-6	TRBJ1-4	TRBD1	NA	CASSPGQGATNEKLFF	TGTGCCAGCAGTCCAGGACAGGGGGCAACTAATGAAAAACTGTTTTTT
TRBV6-5	TRBJ1-2	TRBD1	NA	CASSYGAGGGYTF	TGTGCCAGCAGTTACGGGGCAGGGGGTGGCTACACCTTC
TRBV28	TRBJ2-3	NA	NA	CASSLIGGSGDITDTQYF	TGTGCCAGCAGTTTGATCGGAGGATCGGGGGATATCACAGATACGCAGTATTTT
TRBV5-4	TRBJ2-5	NA	NA	CASSAEGSRETQYF	TGTGCCAGCAGCGCGGAGGGCTCGCGGGAGACCCAGTACTTC
TRBV7-9	TRBJ1-1	NA	once	CASSSQGRGTEAFF	TGTGCCAGCAGCTCTCAGGGACGTGGCACTGAAGCTTTCTTT
TRBV10-1	TRBJ2-3	NA	NA	CASSFSDGTDTQYF	TGCGCCAGCAGTTTTTCGGACGGAACAGATACGCAGTATTTT
TRBV29-1	TRBJ2-4	NA	NA	CSVESVRADIQYF	TGCAGCGTTGAATCAGTTCGGGCGGACATTCAGTACTTC
TRBV28	TRBJ2-7	TRBD1	NA	CASRGQGAAYEQYF	TGTGCCAGCAGGGGACAGGGAGCTGCCTACGAGCAGTACTTC
TRBV5-1	TRBJ2-3	NA	NA	CASSLSSGTDTQYF	TGCGCCAGCAGCTTGAGTAGCGGCACAGATACGCAGTATTTT
TRBV7-3	TRBJ1-4	NA	NA	CASSLVPGEGEKLFF	TGTGCCAGCAGCTTAGTTCCAGGGGAGGGTGAAAAACTGTTTTTT